Listed below are T cell receptor beta chains from one sample, sequenced in a study of tumour-infiltrating T cells in Burkitt lymphoma. The assay was immunoSEQ multiplex PCR, and TCRdb's table has in-frame clones only and misses some. The data contain about 4,400 clones, roughly four fifths of them singletons. Sequenced sample: tumor tissue. All receptors come from a human donor with diffuse large B-cell lymphoma. Some clones in this sample may be carry-over from other donors' samples. CDR3s include the opening cysteine and the closing phenylalanine or tryptophan. The order of the fields is D gene, CDR3 length, V gene, J gene, clone size, CDR3 DNA, CDR3 protein. A D gene is named only where the DNA matches it firmly. Only part of the rows carry a size: once, few, many, or a class if the clone is expanded.

-	12	TRBV7-2	TRBJ1-4	once	TGTGCCAGCAGCGCTTTCAATGAAAAACTGTTTTTT	CASSAFNEKLFF
TRBD2	14	TRBV5-6	TRBJ2-7	-	TGTGCCAGCAGCTTTTCGGGGGGGGGCTACGAGCAGTACTTC	CASSFSGGGYEQYF
-	13	TRBV2	TRBJ1-2	-	TGTGCCAGCACCCGGGACACCGTCTATGGCTACACCTTC	CASTRDTVYGYTF
-	17	TRBV23-1	TRBJ1-6	-	TGCGCCAGCAGTCTAACGACTTCTGGTTCCTATAATTCACCCCTCCACTTT	CASSLTTSGSYNSPLHF
-	12	TRBV19	TRBJ2-7	-	TGTGCCAGTAGTCCCCGGCCTTACGAGCAGTACTTC	CASSPRPYEQYF
-	16	TRBV19	TRBJ2-1	-	TGTGCCAGTAGTCCACGGGTCTCAGGTTTCTACAATGAGCAGTTCTTC	CASSPRVSGFYNEQFF
-	17	TRBV4-1	TRBJ1-4	-	TGCGCCAGCAGCCAAGAGGGGTTTGGGGATTTGGATGAAAAACTGTTTTTT	CASSQEGFGDLDEKLFF
-	12	TRBV29-1	TRBJ1-1	-	TGCAGCGTTGTGCGAAGCGACACTGAAGCTTTCTTT	CSVVRSDTEAFF
-	16	TRBV18	TRBJ1-4	once	TGTGCCAGCTCCCAACGACAGCCGGGACAAAATGAAAAACTGTTTTTT	CASSQRQPGQNEKLFF
TRBD2	18	TRBV7-2	TRBJ2-5	-	TGTGCCAGCAGCTCCAGAGGTGGGACTAGCGGGAGCAGGGAGACCCAGTACTTC	CASSSRGGTSGSRETQYF
TRBD1	14	TRBV7-3	TRBJ1-1	-	TGTGCCAGCAGCATATCGACAGGGGGAACTGAAGCTTTCTTT	CASSISTGGTEAFF
-	14	TRBV18	TRBJ1-5	-	TGTGCCAGCGCGCAGGGTCATAGCAATCAGCCCCAGCATTTT	CASAQGHSNQPQHF
-	15	TRBV11-2	TRBJ1-1	-	TGTGCCAGCAGCTTAGATCAGGGAGTGAGGACTGAAGCTTTCTTT	CASSLDQGVRTEAFF
-	15	TRBV5-6	TRBJ2-2	-	TGTGCCAGCAGCTCCCGGAACCTGCACACCGGGGAGCTGTTTTTT	CASSSRNLHTGELFF
-	11	TRBV5-1	TRBJ1-1	-	TGCGCCAGCAGCTGGGGATACGAAGCTTTCTTT	CASSWGYEAFF
TRBD2	16	TRBV18	TRBJ2-7	-	TGTGCCAGCTCACCACCGGCGACTAGCGGGTCTGGCGAGCAGTACTTC	CASSPPATSGSGEQYF
-	13	TRBV27	TRBJ2-1	once	TGTGCCAGCAGCTTTTCCTTCTACAATGAGCAGTTCTTC	CASSFSFYNEQFF
-	14	TRBV5-1	TRBJ2-7	-	TGCGCCAGCAGCTTGGCCAGGGAATACCACGAGCAGTACTTC	CASSLAREYHEQYF
-	11	TRBV11-2	TRBJ2-5	once	TGTGCCAGCAGCCATCAAGAGACCCAGTACTTC	CASSHQETQYF
-	15	TRBV4-2	TRBJ1-5	-	TGTGCCAGCAGCCAAGAGATTGATAGCAATCAGCCCCAGCATTTT	CASSQEIDSNQPQHF
-	13	TRBV2	TRBJ1-5	-	TGTGCCAGCAGTGACGGCAGATATCAGCCCCAGCATTTT	CASSDGRYQPQHF
-	13	TRBV7-9	TRBJ1-2	few	TGTGCCAGCAGCTTAGGGTATAACTATGGCTACACCTTC	CASSLGYNYGYTF
-	13	TRBV19	TRBJ1-1	-	TGTGCCACTTTAAGTCGAATGAACACTGAAGCTTTCTTT	CATLSRMNTEAFF
-	13	TRBV9	TRBJ1-2	-	TGTGCCAGCAGCGTCCAGGGAAGCTATGGCTACACCTTC	CASSVQGSYGYTF
-	11	TRBV29-1	TRBJ1-4	once	TGCAGCGGACGGCACAGTGAAAAACTGTTTTTT	CSGRHSEKLFF
-	13	TRBV19	TRBJ2-2	-	TGTGCCAGTAGTAGGGGGAACACCGGGGAGCTGTTTTTT	CASSRGNTGELFF
TRBD2	15	TRBV29-1	TRBJ2-7	-	TGCAGCGTTGAAGGGACTAGCGGAGTCGCCTACGAGCAGTACTTC	CSVEGTSGVAYEQYF
TRBD1	15	TRBV14	TRBJ2-7	-	TGTGCCAGCAGCCACCGGGACAGCAGCTCCTACGAGCAGTACTTC	CASSHRDSSSYEQYF
TRBD2	15	TRBV2	TRBJ2-1	few	TGTGCCAGCAGTATGACTAGCCGAGAATACAATGAGCAGTTCTTC	CASSMTSREYNEQFF
TRBD2	15	TRBV18	TRBJ2-1	once	TGTGCCAGCTCACGCCCGGGACTAGGTTACAATGAGCAGTTCTTC	CASSRPGLGYNEQFF
-	13	TRBV5-1	TRBJ2-5	-	TGCGCCAGCAGCGTCAGGGGATGGGAGACCCAGTACTTC	CASSVRGWETQYF
-	14	TRBV7-9	TRBJ2-7	-	TGTGCCAGCAGCTTAGCGAGGACCCCCTACGAGCAGTACTTC	CASSLARTPYEQYF
TRBD2	15	TRBV10-1	TRBJ2-5	-	TGCGCCAGCAGTGAGTGGGCTAGCGGACAAGAGACCCAGTACTTC	CASSEWASGQETQYF
-	16	TRBV9	TRBJ1-5	few	TGTGCCAGCAGCGCGGGGGCAGGGCTTGGGAATCAGCCCCAGCATTTT	CASSAGAGLGNQPQHF
-	15	TRBV11-2	TRBJ1-6	-	TGTGCCAGCAGCTTAGGGTCTGCAGATAATTCACCCCTCCACTTT	CASSLGSADNSPLHF
-	14	TRBV19	TRBJ2-5	-	TGTGCCAGTAGTACCTCTAGCGCCCAAGAGACCCAGTACTTC	CASSTSSAQETQYF
-	16	TRBV11-2	TRBJ1-5	-	TGTGCCAGCAGCTTACTAGGGTCCCCTTCTAATCAGCCCCAGCATTTT	CASSLLGSPSNQPQHF
TRBD2	18	TRBV4-2	TRBJ2-2	few	TGTGCCAGCAGCCAAGCGCCTAGCGGGGGGTCTGGGGCCGGGGAGCTGTTTTTT	CASSQAPSGGSGAGELFF
-	15	TRBV2	TRBJ2-1	-	TGTGCCAGCAGTGAAGGGCAGGTCTCACCCGGTGAGCAGTTCTTC	CASSEGQVSPGEQFF
TRBD1	14	TRBV18	TRBJ2-3	few	TGTGCCAGCCTGGGACAGGGGATGCGAGATACGCAGTATTTT	CASLGQGMRDTQYF
TRBD2	17	TRBV7-6	TRBJ2-3	-	TGTGCCAGCAGGCCGGGAGGCACTAGCGGACCCACAGATACGCAGTATTTT	CASRPGGTSGPTDTQYF
TRBD2	15	TRBV4-2	TRBJ2-3	few	TGTGCCAGCAGCCGGACTAGCGGGGACACAGATACGCAGTATTTT	CASSRTSGDTDTQYF
TRBD1	14	TRBV18	TRBJ2-3	-	TGTGCCAGCTCACCACGGGACAGGGGGGATACGCAGTATTTT	CASSPRDRGDTQYF